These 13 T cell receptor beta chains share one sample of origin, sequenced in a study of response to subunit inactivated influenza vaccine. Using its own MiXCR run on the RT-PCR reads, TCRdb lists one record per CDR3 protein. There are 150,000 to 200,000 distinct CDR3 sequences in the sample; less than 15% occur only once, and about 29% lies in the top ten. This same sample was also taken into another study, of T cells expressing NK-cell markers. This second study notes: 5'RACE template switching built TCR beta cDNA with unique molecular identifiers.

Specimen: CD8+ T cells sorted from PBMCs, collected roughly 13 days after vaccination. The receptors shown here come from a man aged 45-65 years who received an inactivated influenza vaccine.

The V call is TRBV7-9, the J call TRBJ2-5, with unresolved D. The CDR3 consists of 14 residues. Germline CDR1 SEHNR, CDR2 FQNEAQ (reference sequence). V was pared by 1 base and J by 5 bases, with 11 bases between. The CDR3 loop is CASSLVTPEETQYF. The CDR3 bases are TGTGCCAGCAGCTTAGTCACCCCCGAGGAGACCCAGTACTTC.

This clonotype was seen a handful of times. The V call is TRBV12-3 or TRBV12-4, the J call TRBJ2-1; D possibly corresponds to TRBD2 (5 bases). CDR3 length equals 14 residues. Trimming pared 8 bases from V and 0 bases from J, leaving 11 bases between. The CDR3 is CASGGLSSYNEQFF. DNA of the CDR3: TGTGCCAGCGGCGGACTGAGCTCCTACAATGAGCAGTTCTTC.

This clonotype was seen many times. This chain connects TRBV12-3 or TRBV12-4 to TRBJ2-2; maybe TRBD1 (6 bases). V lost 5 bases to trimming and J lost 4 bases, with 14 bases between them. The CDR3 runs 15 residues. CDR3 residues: CASSLTGLGTGELFF. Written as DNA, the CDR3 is TGTGCCAGCAGTCTGACAGGTCTGGGCACCGGGGAGCTGTTTTTT.

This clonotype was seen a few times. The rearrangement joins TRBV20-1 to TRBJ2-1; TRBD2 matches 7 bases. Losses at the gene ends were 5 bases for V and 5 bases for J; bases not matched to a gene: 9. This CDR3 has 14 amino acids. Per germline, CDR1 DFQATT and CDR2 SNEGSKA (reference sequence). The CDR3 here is CSAGMGGSNNEQFF. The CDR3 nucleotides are TGCAGTGCTGGGATGGGGGGGAGTAACAATGAGCAGTTCTTC.

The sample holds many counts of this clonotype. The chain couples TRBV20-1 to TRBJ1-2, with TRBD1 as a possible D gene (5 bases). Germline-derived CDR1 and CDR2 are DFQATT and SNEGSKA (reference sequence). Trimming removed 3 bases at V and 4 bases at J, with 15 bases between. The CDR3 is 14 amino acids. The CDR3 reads CSASGRGVSYGYTF. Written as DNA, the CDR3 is TGCAGTGCTAGTGGAAGGGGCGTGAGCTATGGCTACACCTTC.

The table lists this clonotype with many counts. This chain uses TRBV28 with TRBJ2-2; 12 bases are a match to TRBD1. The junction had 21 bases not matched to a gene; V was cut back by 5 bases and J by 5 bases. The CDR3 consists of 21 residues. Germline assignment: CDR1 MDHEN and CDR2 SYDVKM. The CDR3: CASSEVPPGQGAPLWTGELFF. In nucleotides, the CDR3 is TGTGCCAGCAGTGAAGTCCCTCCGGGACAGGGGGCTCCCCTATGGACCGGGGAGCTGTTTTTT.

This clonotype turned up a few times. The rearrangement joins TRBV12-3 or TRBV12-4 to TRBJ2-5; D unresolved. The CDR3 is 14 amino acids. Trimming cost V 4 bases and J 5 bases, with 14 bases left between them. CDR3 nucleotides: TGTGCCAGCAGTTCTACCGGGCCTAGGGAGACCCAGTACTTC. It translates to CASSSTGPRETQYF.

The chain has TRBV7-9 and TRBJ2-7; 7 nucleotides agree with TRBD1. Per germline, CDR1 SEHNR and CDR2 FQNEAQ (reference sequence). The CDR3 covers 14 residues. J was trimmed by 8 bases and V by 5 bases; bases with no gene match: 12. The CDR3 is CASSPIYDREKQYF. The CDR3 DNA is TGTGCCAGCAGCCCGATATACGACAGGGAAAAGCAGTACTTC.

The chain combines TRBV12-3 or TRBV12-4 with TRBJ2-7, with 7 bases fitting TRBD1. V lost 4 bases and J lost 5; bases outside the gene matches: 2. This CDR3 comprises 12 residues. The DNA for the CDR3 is TGTGCCAGCAGTTCCACAGGGGACGAGCAGTACTTC. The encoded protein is CASSSTGDEQYF.

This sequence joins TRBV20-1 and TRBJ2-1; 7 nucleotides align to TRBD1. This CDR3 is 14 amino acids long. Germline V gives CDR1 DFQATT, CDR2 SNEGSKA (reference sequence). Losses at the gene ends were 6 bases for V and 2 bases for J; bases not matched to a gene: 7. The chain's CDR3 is CSALDRDAYNEQFF. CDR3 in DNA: TGCAGTGCACTAGACAGGGACGCCTACAATGAGCAGTTCTTC.

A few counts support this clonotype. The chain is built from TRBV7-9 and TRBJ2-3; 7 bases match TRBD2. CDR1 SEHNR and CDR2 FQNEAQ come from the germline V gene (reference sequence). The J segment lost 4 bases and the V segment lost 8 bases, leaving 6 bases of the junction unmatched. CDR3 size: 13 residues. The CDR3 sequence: CASGRGVADTQYF. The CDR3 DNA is TGTGCCAGCGGACGGGGGGTTGCAGATACGCAGTATTTT. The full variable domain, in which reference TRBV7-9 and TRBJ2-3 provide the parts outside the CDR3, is DTGVSQNPRHKITKRGQNVTFRCDPISEHNRLYWYRQTLGQGPEFLTYFQNEAQLEKSRLLSDRFSAERPKGSFSTLEIQRTEQGDSAMYLCASGRGVADTQYFGPGTRLTVL.

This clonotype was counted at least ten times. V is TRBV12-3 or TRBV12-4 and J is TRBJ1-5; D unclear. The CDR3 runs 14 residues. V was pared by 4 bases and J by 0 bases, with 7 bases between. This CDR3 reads CASSSGDSNQPQHF. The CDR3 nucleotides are TGTGCCAGCAGTTCCGGAGATAGCAATCAGCCCCAGCATTTT.

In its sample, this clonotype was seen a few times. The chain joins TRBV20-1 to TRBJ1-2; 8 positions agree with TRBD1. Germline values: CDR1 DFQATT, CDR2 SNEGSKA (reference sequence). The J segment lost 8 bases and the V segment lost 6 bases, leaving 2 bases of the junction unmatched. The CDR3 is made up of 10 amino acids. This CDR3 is CSARGQGYTF. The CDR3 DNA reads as TGCAGTGCCAGGGGGCAGGGCTACACCTTC.